The source of this T cell receptor (beta chain) is a study of blood T cell repertoires in COVID-19. In the study overall: From T cells, B-cell-depleted T cells, or PBMCs came the material, which was cDNA or gDNA.

The germline V gene encodes CDR1 LNHDA and CDR2 SQIVND (reference sequence). Trimming removed 6 bases from V and 11 bases from J, with 19 bases in between. This CDR3 contains 13 residues. In the original analysis: Nucleated cell counts were estimated from reference gene primer amplification. Clones were sequenced by immunoSEQ multiplex PCR, and TCRdb holds only the in-frame ones, with some missing. The V and J calls and clone size were taken over from that table, and D and trimming were inferred from the DNA. The sample has around 200,000 clones; about 86% are singletons. Source material: peripheral blood. The chain is built from TRBV19 and TRBJ1-2; the D gene is possibly TRBD1 (6 bases). This TCR derives from a man in his forties or fifties with active or convalescent COVID-19. CDR3 region: CASSPHRALGYTF. For the CDR3, the DNA is TGTGCCAGTAGCCCCCACAGGGCCCTTGGATACACCTTC.